These 16 T cell receptor beta chains share one sample of origin, sequenced in a study of blood T cell repertoires in COVID-19. Libraries were prepared by immunoSEQ multiplex PCR; TCRdb keeps only in-frame clonotypes and omits some of them. The sample holds about 240,000 clones, roughly 83% seen once. The sample comprised peripheral blood. Every receptor here comes from an elderly woman with acute or convalescent COVID-19.

This clone was seen once. The chain joins TRBV29-1 to TRBJ1-1; no firm D call. CDR3 length equals 13 residues. With 5 bases removed from V and 0 bases from J, the gap between germline ends came to 10 bases. Per germline, CDR1 SQVTM and CDR2 ANQGSEA. CDR3 sequence: CSVKTGMNTEAFF. The CDR3 region has the DNA TGCAGCGTTAAAACGGGGATGAACACTGAAGCTTTCTTT.

This sequence joins TRBV3-1 (or the pseudogene TRBV3-2) and TRBJ2-5; tentative D call: TRBD2 (5 bases). V lost 1 base and J lost 2, with 11 bases in between. The germline gives CDR1 LGHDT, CDR2 YNNKEL (reference sequence). The CDR3 is 15 residues long. CDR3 amino acids: CASSQGVGEQETQYF. As DNA, the CDR3 is TGTGCCAGCAGCCAAGGCGTCGGGGAACAAGAGACCCAGTACTTC.

The CDR3: CASSIRGGELFF. CDR3 bases: TGTGCCAGTAGTATACGAGGCGGGGAGCTGTTTTTT. The chain uses TRBV19 and TRBJ2-2; D is unresolved. Per germline, CDR1 LNHDA and CDR2 SQIVND (reference sequence). V shed 2 bases and J shed 7 bases, with 5 bases lying between them. The CDR3 is 12 residues long.

The V gene is TRBV7-2, the J gene TRBJ2-6, with D uncertain. Trimming shortened V by 4 bases and J by 0 bases, and 4 bases separated the two germline ends. Germline V gene data show CDR1 as SGHTA and CDR2 as FQGNSA. There are 14 residues in the CDR3. The CDR3 is CASSSSSGANVLTF. Here the CDR3 DNA reads TGTGCCAGCAGCTCTAGCTCTGGGGCCAACGTCCTGACTTTC.

This clone was picked up a small number of times. This chain connects TRBV19 to TRBJ1-2, with 9 positions matching TRBD1. The CDR3 runs 15 residues. Germline trimming cut 6 bases from V and 0 bases from J; bases unmatched to any gene: 5. CDR1 is LNHDA and CDR2 is SQIVND in the germline V gene (reference sequence). The CDR3, as DNA: TGTGCCAGTAGCGACAGGGGGGGAGCTAACTATGGCTACACCTTC. Amino acid sequence: CASSDRGGANYGYTF.

This clone appeared a few times. This sequence joins TRBV19 and TRBJ1-1; a weak D match, TRBD1 (6 bases). The germline V and J ends were trimmed by 8 bases and 0 bases, with 19 bases remaining between them. CDR3 length: 16 residues. Germline values: CDR1 LNHDA, CDR2 SQIVND (reference sequence). The chain's CDR3 is CASQAGGPPLNTEAFF. Here the CDR3 DNA reads TGTGCCAGTCAAGCCGGGGGGCCCCCTTTGAACACTGAAGCTTTCTTT.

This chain links TRBV27 with TRBJ1-2, with TRBD1 as a possible D gene (6 bases). This CDR3 comprises 15 residues. V was shortened by 4 bases and J by 2 bases, with 14 bases between the two germline ends. Per the germline V gene, CDR1 is MNHEY and CDR2 is SMNVEV (reference sequence). The CDR3 loop is CASSSGGHTNYGYTF. In DNA, the CDR3 is TGTGCCAGCAGTTCGGGGGGACATACCAACTATGGCTACACCTTC.

The chain couples TRBV12-5 to TRBJ2-5; 8 positions match TRBD1. V shed 6 bases, J shed 7 bases, and the junction held 4 bases outside the gene matches. This CDR3 has 12 residues. Germline CDR1 and CDR2: LGHNT and FRNRAP. The CDR3 DNA is TGTGCTAGTGGAGGACAGGGTGGGACCCAGTACTTC. It codes for CASGGQGGTQYF.

V is TRBV7-8 and J is TRBJ2-5, with unresolved D. Trimming stripped 4 bases from V and 0 bases from J, with 6 bases between. Germline V gene data show CDR1 as SGHVS and CDR2 as FQNEAQ. The CDR3 totals 13 residues. This chain's CDR3 is CASSSTYQETQYF. The DNA of the CDR3 is TGTGCCAGCAGCTCCACATACCAAGAGACCCAGTACTTC.

The gene calls are TRBV7-9 and TRBJ2-7, with a weak D call TRBD2 (6 bases). CDR1 SEHNR and CDR2 FQNEAQ come from the germline V gene (reference sequence). V dropped 3 bases and J dropped 1 base, with 16 bases sitting between them. The CDR3 is 16 amino acids. The CDR3 reads CASSLGDSFWSYEQYF. CDR3 sequence (DNA): TGTGCCAGCAGCTTGGGGGACTCCTTTTGGTCCTACGAGCAGTACTTC.

This chain connects TRBV3-1 (or the pseudogene TRBV3-2) to TRBJ2-3; 8 bases map to TRBD2. This CDR3 comprises 15 residues. Germline V gives CDR1 LGHDT, CDR2 YNNKEL (reference sequence). J lost 0 bases, V lost 4 bases, and 3 bases had no gene match. The CDR3 DNA reads as TGTGCCAGCAGCCGGACGGGGGGGAGCACAGATACGCAGTATTTT. It encodes CASSRTGGSTDTQYF.

V usage is TRBV24-1 and J usage is TRBJ2-5; 8 nucleotides agree with TRBD1. Germline V lookup: CDR1 KGHDR, CDR2 SFDVKD. The CDR3 is made up of 17 amino acids. With V trimmed by 0 bases and J by 5 bases, 10 bases remained unmatched. CDR3 nucleotides: TGTGCCACCAGTGATTTGAACCTCAGGGGGCTGCGGGAGACCCAGTACTTC. This codes for CATSDLNLRGLRETQYF.

The chain recombines TRBV19 with TRBJ1-1; D possibly corresponds to TRBD1 (5 bases). The germline V and J ends were trimmed by 3 bases and 6 bases, with 14 bases remaining between them. The CDR3 length is 14 residues. Germline loops: CDR1 LNHDA, CDR2 SQIVND (reference sequence). The CDR3 DNA is TGTGCCAGTAGTATTGGGGGACCGGGGGCTGAAGCTTTCTTT. Translated, it gives CASSIGGPGAEAFF.

The rearrangement links TRBV6-5 to TRBJ1-5; TRBD1 matches 8 bases. With 6 bases clipped from V and 5 bases from J, the junction kept 9 bases outside the gene matches. CDR3 size: 15 residues. The germline V gene has CDR1 MNHEY and CDR2 SVGAGI. The chain's CDR3 is CASSRRQGNHQPQHF. CDR3 bases: TGTGCCAGCAGCCGGAGACAGGGGAATCATCAGCCCCAGCATTTT.

The V and J genes are TRBV6-6 and TRBJ1-5, with D possibly TRBD1 on 6 matching bases. The CDR3 is 16 amino acids. Germline assignment: CDR1 MNHNY and CDR2 SVGAGI (reference sequence). V was trimmed by 2 bases and J by 1 base, leaving 12 bases between them. Here the CDR3 reads CASSYRAGESNQPQHF. CDR3 coding DNA: TGTGCCAGCAGTTACCGGGCAGGGGAGAGCAATCAGCCCCAGCATTTT.

The chain employs TRBV28 and TRBJ1-4; 7 nucleotides agree with TRBD1. The J segment lost 8 bases and the V segment lost 6 bases, leaving 9 bases of the junction unmatched. The germline CDR1 and CDR2 sequences are MDHEN and SYDVKM. CDR3 length: 14 residues. The CDR3 protein is CASSRDSFWEKLFF. DNA for the CDR3: TGTGCCAGCAGCCGGGACAGCTTTTGGGAAAAACTGTTTTTT.